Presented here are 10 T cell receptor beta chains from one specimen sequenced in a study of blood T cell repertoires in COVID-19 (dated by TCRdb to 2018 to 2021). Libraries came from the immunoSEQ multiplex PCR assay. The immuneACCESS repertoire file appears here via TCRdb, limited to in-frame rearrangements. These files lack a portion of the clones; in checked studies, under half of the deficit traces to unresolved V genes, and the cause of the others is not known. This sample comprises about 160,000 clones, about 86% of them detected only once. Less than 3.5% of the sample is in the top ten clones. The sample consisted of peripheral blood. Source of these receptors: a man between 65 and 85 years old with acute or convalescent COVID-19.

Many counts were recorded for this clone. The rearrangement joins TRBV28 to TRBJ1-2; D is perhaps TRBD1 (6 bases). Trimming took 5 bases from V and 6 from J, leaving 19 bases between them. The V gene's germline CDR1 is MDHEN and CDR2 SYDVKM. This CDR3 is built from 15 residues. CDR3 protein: CASSPPRQDPNGYTF. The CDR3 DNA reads TGTGCCAGCAGTCCCCCCAGACAGGACCCAAATGGCTACACCTTC.

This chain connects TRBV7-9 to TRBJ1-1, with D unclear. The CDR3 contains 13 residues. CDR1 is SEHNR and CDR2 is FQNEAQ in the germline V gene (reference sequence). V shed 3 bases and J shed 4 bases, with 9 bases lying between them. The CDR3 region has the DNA TGTGCCAGCAGCTTCGGCGGGAGCACTGAAGCTTTCTTT. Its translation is CASSFGGSTEAFF.

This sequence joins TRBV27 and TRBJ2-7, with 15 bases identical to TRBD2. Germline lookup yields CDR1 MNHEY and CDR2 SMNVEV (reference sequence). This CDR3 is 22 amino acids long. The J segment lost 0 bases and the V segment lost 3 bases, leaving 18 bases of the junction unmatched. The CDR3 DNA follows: TGTGCCAGCAGTTTGTGGGGGGCCTCGGGACTAGCGGGAGGCCCTAGCTCCTACGAGCAGTACTTC. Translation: CASSLWGASGLAGGPSSYEQYF.

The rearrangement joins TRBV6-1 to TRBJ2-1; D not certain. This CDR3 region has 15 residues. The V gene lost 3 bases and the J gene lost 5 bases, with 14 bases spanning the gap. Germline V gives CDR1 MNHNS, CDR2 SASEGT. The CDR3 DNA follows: TGTGCCAGCAGTGACCCTCTACGCATTAACAATGAGCAGTTCTTC. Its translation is CASSDPLRINNEQFF.

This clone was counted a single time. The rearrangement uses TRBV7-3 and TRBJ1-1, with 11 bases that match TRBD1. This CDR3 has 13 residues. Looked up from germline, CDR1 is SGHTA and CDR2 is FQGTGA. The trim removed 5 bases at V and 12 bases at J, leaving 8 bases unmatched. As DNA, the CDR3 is TGTGCCAGCAGCCCCGGGACAGGGGGAATAACTTTCTTT. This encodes CASSPGTGGITFF.

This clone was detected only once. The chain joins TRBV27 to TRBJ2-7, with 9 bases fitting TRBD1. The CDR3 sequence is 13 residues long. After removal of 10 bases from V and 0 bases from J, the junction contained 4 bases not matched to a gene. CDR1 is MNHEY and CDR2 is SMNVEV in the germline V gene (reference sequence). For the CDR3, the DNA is TGTGCCACCTCGACAGGGGGCTCCTACGAGCAGTACTTC. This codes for CATSTGGSYEQYF.

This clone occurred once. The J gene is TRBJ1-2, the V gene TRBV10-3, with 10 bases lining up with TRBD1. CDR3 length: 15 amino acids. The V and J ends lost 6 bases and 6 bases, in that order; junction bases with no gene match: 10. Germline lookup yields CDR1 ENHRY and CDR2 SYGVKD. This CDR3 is CAISPRLGQGDGYTF. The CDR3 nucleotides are TGTGCCATCAGCCCCCGGCTCGGACAGGGGGATGGCTACACCTTC.

The CDR3 nucleotides read TGTGCCAGCAGTTACCAAGGGGTGAACACTGAAGCTTTCTTT. This gives the protein CASSYQGVNTEAFF. The rearrangement links TRBV6-5 to TRBJ1-1, with D perhaps TRBD1 (5 bases). Trimming shortened V by 2 bases and J by 0 bases, and 7 bases separated the two germline ends. The CDR3 has 14 amino acids. Germline CDR1 and CDR2: MNHEY and SVGAGI.

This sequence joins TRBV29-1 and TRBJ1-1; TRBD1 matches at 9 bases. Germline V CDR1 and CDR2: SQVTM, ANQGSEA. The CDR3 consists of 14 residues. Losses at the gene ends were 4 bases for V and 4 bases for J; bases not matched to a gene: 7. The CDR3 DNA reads TGCAGCGTTGTGGGGGACAGGGCGGGCACTGAAGCTTTCTTT. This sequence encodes CSVVGDRAGTEAFF. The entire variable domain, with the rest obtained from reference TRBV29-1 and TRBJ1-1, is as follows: SAVISQKPSRDICQRGTSLTIQCQVDSQVTMMFWYRQQPGQSLTLIATANQGSEATYESGFVIDKFPISRPNLTFSTLTVSNMSPEDSSIYLCSVVGDRAGTEAFFGQGTRLTVV.

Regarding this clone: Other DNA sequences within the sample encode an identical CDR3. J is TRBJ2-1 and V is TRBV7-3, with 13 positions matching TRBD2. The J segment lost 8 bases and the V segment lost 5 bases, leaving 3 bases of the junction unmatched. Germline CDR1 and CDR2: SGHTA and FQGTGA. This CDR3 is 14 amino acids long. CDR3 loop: CASSAGLAGDEQFF. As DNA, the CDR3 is TGTGCCAGCAGCGCAGGACTAGCGGGAGATGAGCAGTTCTTC.